Below are 9 T cell receptor beta chains sequenced from a single sample in a study of blood T cell repertoires in COVID-19. Generated by immunoSEQ multiplex PCR, the TCRdb table keeps only in-frame clones and is missing some. The profile covers a few hundred thousand clones, with 75% to 90% appearing a single time and about 2.1% taken by the ten largest. The sequencing input was peripheral blood. The receptors come from a man in his thirties or forties with active or convalescent COVID-19.

The genes are TRBV29-1 and TRBJ2-7; 8 bases align to TRBD2. The junction had 9 bases not matched to a gene; V was cut back by 4 bases and J by 1 base. Germline values: CDR1 SQVTM, CDR2 ANQGSEA. The CDR3 spans 15 residues. The CDR3 region has the DNA TGCAGCGTTGCCCACGCGCCTAGCGGGTCCTACGAGCAGTACTTC. The encoded protein is CSVAHAPSGSYEQYF.

The chain's CDR3 is CASSLALGQGYEQYF. The CDR3 coding sequence is TGCGCCAGCAGCTTGGCCCTGGGACAGGGATACGAGCAGTACTTC. This chain uses TRBV5-1 with TRBJ2-7; TRBD1 aligns across 9 bases. The germline gives CDR1 SGHRS, CDR2 YFSETQ. This CDR3 is 15 amino acids long. V shed 0 bases, J shed 4 bases, and the junction held 5 bases outside the gene matches.

The chain recombines TRBV4-3 with TRBJ1-6, with TRBD1 matching 8 bases. The CDR3 consists of 16 residues. With 4 bases clipped from V and 0 bases from J, the junction kept 2 bases outside the gene matches. CDR1 and CDR2 (germline): LGHNA, YSLEER. In DNA, the CDR3 is TGCGCCAGCAGCCGGACAGGGACCTCCTATAATTCACCCCTCCACTTT. Its translation: CASSRTGTSYNSPLHF.

This sequence joins TRBV9 and TRBJ1-6; 7 nucleotides align to TRBD1. The CDR3 is made up of 14 amino acids. CDR1 and CDR2 (germline): SGDLS, YYNGEE. V was clipped by 2 bases and J by 7 bases; unmatched bases: 3. The CDR3 region is CASSVTGSNSPLHF. The CDR3 DNA reads TGTGCCAGCAGCGTGACAGGGTCCAATTCACCCCTCCACTTT. The whole variable domain, filled in from reference TRBV9 and TRBJ1-6, reads DSGVTQTPKHLITATGQRVTLRCSPRSGDLSVYWYQQSLDQGLQFLIQYYNGEERAKGNILERFSAQQFPDLHSELNLSSLELGDSALYFCASSVTGSNSPLHFGNGTRLTVT.

This sequence joins TRBV28 and TRBJ1-4; 10 bases align to TRBD1. The V and J ends lost 6 bases and 8 bases, in that order; junction bases with no gene match: 3. Germline CDR1 is MDHEN and CDR2 is SYDVKM. This CDR3 comprises 13 residues. CDR3 loop: CASRGTGEEKLFF. Here the CDR3 DNA reads TGTGCCAGCAGGGGGACAGGGGAGGAAAAACTGTTTTTT.

This sequence joins TRBV6-5 and TRBJ2-1, with D unclear. Germline CDR1 MNHEY, CDR2 SVGAGI. The CDR3 spans 15 residues. V shed 2 bases and J shed 4 bases, with 12 bases lying between them. Here the CDR3 DNA reads TGTGCCAGCAGTTACCGGGTGGAACTTTACAATGAGCAGTTCTTC. Its protein is CASSYRVELYNEQFF.

The rearrangement joins TRBV2 to TRBJ2-3; 7 positions match TRBD1. The germline gives CDR1 SNHLY, CDR2 FYNNEI. The J segment lost 2 bases and the V segment lost 8 bases, leaving 4 bases of the junction unmatched. This CDR3 is built from 13 residues. Here the CDR3 reads CASGDSHTDTQYF. The CDR3 DNA is TGTGCCAGCGGGGACAGTCACACAGATACGCAGTATTTT.

This clone was counted a single time. The gene calls are TRBV25-1 and TRBJ1-1; 7 bases are a match to TRBD1. The V gene's germline CDR1 is MGHDK and CDR2 SYGVNS. The V gene end was trimmed by 3 bases and the J gene end by 2 bases; junction bases not matched to a gene: 6. CDR3 length equals 15 residues. The DNA for the CDR3 is TGTGCCAGCAGTGAGGCAGGGGGTACTAACACTGAAGCTTTCTTT. It translates to CASSEAGGTNTEAFF.

As for this clone: Other nucleotide sequences from this sample produce the same CDR3. The DNA for the CDR3 is TGTGCCAGCAGACCTGACAGCTCCTATAATTCACCCCTCCACTTT. Encoded protein: CASRPDSSYNSPLHF. V gene TRBV6-5 combines with J gene TRBJ1-6; D may be TRBD1 (5 bases). The CDR3 is 15 residues long. V was clipped by 6 bases and J by 0 bases, with 9 bases between them. The germline CDR1 and CDR2 sequences are MNHEY and SVGAGI.